Listed here are 16 T cell receptor beta chains from one sample, sequenced in a study of blood T cell repertoires in COVID-19. Generated by immunoSEQ multiplex PCR, the TCRdb table keeps only in-frame clones and is missing some. The sample contains 200,000 to 250,000 clones, 90% to 95% of which appear only once. The specimen sequenced was PBMCs or T cells enriched from blood (not recorded which). These receptors came from a woman under 30 who had recovered from COVID-19.

As to this clone: Other nucleotide sequences from this sample produce the same CDR3. The rearrangement links TRBV27 to TRBJ1-1; TRBD1 is a possible D gene (5 bases). Between the trimmed V and J ends, which lost 6 bases and 0 bases, there was a span of 8 bases. Germline CDR1 MNHEY, CDR2 SMNVEV (reference sequence). This CDR3 is 13 amino acids long. CDR3 region: CASSRQLNTEAFF. The DNA of the CDR3 is TGTGCCAGCAGCAGACAGCTGAACACTGAAGCTTTCTTT.

J is TRBJ2-5 and V is TRBV6-1; D ambiguous. V dropped 3 bases and J dropped 4 bases, with 12 bases sitting between them. Germline V lookup: CDR1 MNHNS, CDR2 SASEGT. The CDR3 consists of 14 residues. CDR3 sequence (DNA): TGTGCCAGCAGTGAGGAAAGATGGAGAGAGACCCAGTACTTC. Residues: CASSEERWRETQYF.

The sample holds one count of this clone. The chain links TRBV7-3 to TRBJ2-5, with D maybe TRBD1 (7 bases). The V gene's germline CDR1 is SGHTA and CDR2 FQGTGA. The CDR3 runs to 16 residues. V was shortened by 2 bases and J by 4 bases, with 17 bases between the two germline ends. CDR3 loop: CASSLAAGGRRETQYF. CDR3 coding DNA: TGTGCCAGCAGCTTAGCGGCAGGGGGGCGACGAGAGACCCAGTACTTC.

This clone was found a few times. The chain has TRBV3-1 (or the pseudogene TRBV3-2) and TRBJ2-1; D ambiguous. Per the germline V gene, CDR1 is LGHDT and CDR2 is YNNKEL (reference sequence). CDR3 size: 15 residues. V lost 1 base, J lost 0 bases, and 7 bases lay in between. CDR3 protein: CASSQALSSYNEQFF. CDR3 nucleotides: TGTGCCAGCAGCCAAGCGCTGAGCTCCTACAATGAGCAGTTCTTC.

This clone turned up a few times. The chain couples TRBV7-8 to TRBJ2-2; D ambiguous. The germline V and J ends were trimmed by 0 bases and 7 bases, with 3 bases remaining between them. The CDR3 has 12 residues. CDR1 and CDR2 (germline): SGHVS, FQNEAQ. The chain's CDR3 is CASSLASGELFF. The CDR3 coding sequence is TGTGCCAGCAGCTTAGCGAGCGGGGAGCTGTTTTTT.

This sequence joins TRBV5-4 and TRBJ2-1, with 8 positions matching TRBD2. CDR1 and CDR2 (germline): SGHNT, YYREEE (reference sequence). J gave up 0 bases and V 5 bases, and 4 bases lay outside the gene matches. The CDR3 has 15 amino acids. The CDR3 DNA is TGTGCCAGCAGTACGGGGGGGAGCTCCTACAATGAGCAGTTCTTC. Its translation is CASSTGGSSYNEQFF.

CDR3: CAIKQGLAAEQYF. In DNA, the CDR3 is TGTGCGATCAAACAGGGGTTGGCAGCCGAGCAGTACTTC. V gene TRBV9 combines with J gene TRBJ2-7; 7 bases line up with TRBD1. Germline lookup yields CDR1 SGDLS and CDR2 YYNGEE. The CDR3 is made up of 13 amino acids.

The chain recombines TRBV29-1 with TRBJ1-2, with D tentatively TRBD1 (6 bases). The CDR3 loop spans 12 amino acids. The germline CDR1 and CDR2 sequences are SQVTM and ANQGSEA. Trimming pared 6 bases from V and 3 bases from J, leaving 11 bases between. Written as DNA, the CDR3 is TGCAGCGTGGGGGACACTTACTATGGCTACACCTTC. Protein sequence: CSVGDTYYGYTF.

The V call is TRBV29-1, the J call TRBJ2-3, with 9 bases matching TRBD2. Germline V gene sequence: CDR1 SQVTM, CDR2 ANQGSEA. This CDR3 has 15 residues. V trimming: 0 bases; J trimming: 3 bases; junction bases outside the gene matches: 4. This CDR3 is CSVEDPSGITDTQYF. The CDR3 nucleotides are TGCAGCGTTGAAGACCCTAGCGGGATAACAGATACGCAGTATTTT.

V gene TRBV9 combines with J gene TRBJ1-1, with D uncertain. Germline V gene lookup returns CDR1 SGDLS and CDR2 YYNGEE. The germline V and J ends were trimmed by 1 base and 4 bases, with 14 bases remaining between them. The CDR3 spans 15 residues. The CDR3 is CASSVSSLAGTEAFF. DNA of the CDR3: TGTGCCAGCAGCGTATCCAGCCTTGCGGGCACTGAAGCTTTCTTT. The complete variable domain, with remaining parts taken from reference TRBV9 and TRBJ1-1, reads DSGVTQTPKHLITATGQRVTLRCSPRSGDLSVYWYQQSLDQGLQFLIQYYNGEERAKGNILERFSAQQFPDLHSELNLSSLELGDSALYFCASSVSSLAGTEAFFGQGTRLTVV.

V and J are TRBV12-5 and TRBJ1-2, with D perhaps TRBD1 (5 bases). Germline CDR1 reads LGHNT; CDR2 reads FRNRAP. The V gene lost 5 bases and the J gene lost 4 bases, with 14 bases spanning the gap. The CDR3 length is 14 residues. In DNA, the CDR3 is TGTGCTAGTGGTCCTTCAGGGTCGTCCTATGGCTACACCTTC. Amino acid sequence: CASGPSGSSYGYTF.

The CDR3 coding sequence is TGTGCCACCAGCAGAGATCTGCGGGGAGGCGGGGAGCTGTTTTTT. Its translation is CATSRDLRGGGELFF. V is TRBV15 and J is TRBJ2-2; D perhaps matches TRBD2 (6 bases). Trimming shortened V by 0 bases and J by 7 bases, and 12 bases separated the two germline ends. This CDR3 contains 15 residues. Looked up from germline, CDR1 is LNHNV and CDR2 is YYDKDF (reference sequence).

V is TRBV10-3 and J is TRBJ1-3; the match to TRBD1 covers 7 bases. After removal of 3 bases from V and 0 bases from J, the junction contained 5 bases not matched to a gene. The CDR3 is made up of 16 amino acids. Germline V gene data show CDR1 as ENHRY and CDR2 as SYGVKD. In DNA form, the CDR3 reads TGTGCCATCAGTGATAGCGGGACAGTCTCTGGAAACACCATATATTTT. Protein sequence: CAISDSGTVSGNTIYF.

Remarks on this clone: The sample carries other DNA sequences with the same CDR3. V usage is TRBV5-1 and J usage is TRBJ2-2; a possible D gene is TRBD1 (5 bases). The germline V gene encodes CDR1 SGHRS and CDR2 YFSETQ. This CDR3 spans 15 amino acids. The V and J ends lost 0 bases and 4 bases respectively, with 10 bases between them. Here the CDR3 reads CASSLGQGGTGELFF. The CDR3, as DNA: TGCGCCAGCAGCTTGGGGCAGGGTGGCACCGGGGAGCTGTTTTTT. The full variable domain, in which reference TRBV5-1 and TRBJ2-2 provide the parts outside the CDR3, is KAGVTQTPRYLIKTRGQQVTLSCSPISGHRSVSWYQQTPGQGLQFLFEYFSETQRNKGNFPGRFSGRQFSNSRSEMNVSTLELGDSALYLCASSLGQGGTGELFFGEGSRLTVL.

This clone occurred a few times. This chain uses TRBV19 with TRBJ1-1; tentative D call: TRBD1 (6 bases). The CDR3 sequence is 14 residues long. Germline values: CDR1 LNHDA, CDR2 SQIVND (reference sequence). The ends were cut back, 10 bases at V and 1 base at J, with 16 bases in the middle. The CDR3 DNA sequence: TGTGCCACCACCCTATTGGGACAGAACACTGAAGCTTTCTTT. Translating gives CATTLLGQNTEAFF.

A single count supports this clone. The J gene is TRBJ2-7, the V gene TRBV5-1; 8 bases match TRBD1. The CDR3 runs to 15 residues. The V gene's germline CDR1 is SGHRS and CDR2 YFSETQ. The junction had 5 bases not matched to a gene; V was cut back by 0 bases and J by 3 bases. The CDR3 DNA is TGCGCCAGCAGCTTGGGCAGGGGGCGTCTCTACGAGCAGTACTTC. Translation: CASSLGRGRLYEQYF.